This record covers a single TCR beta chain. Antigen specificity is unknown. The sample is drawn from a study of molecular identifiers for immune sequencing clone quantification. Overall study results and limits: Clones above 20 RNA copies contained over 97% of effector molecules but under 1% of naive ones.

Trimming took 2 bases from V and 7 from J; bases not matched to a gene: 8. The CDR3 is 15 residues long. Germline loops: CDR1 SGHVS, CDR2 FQNEAQ. Each CDR3 protein is one row after TCRdb ran MiXCR on the PCR reads. The repertoire holds approximately 550,000 distinct CDR3 sequences, with 25% as singletons. The chain employs TRBV7-8 and TRBJ2-7; 10 bases fit TRBD1. The TCR comes from a human donor in good health. Some libraries in this study had Jurkat cell RNA spiked in. Sequencing was done on a sample of naive CD8+ T cells from blood, with Jurkat cell RNA spiked in. Regarding subset: FACS-sorted CD8+CD4-CCR7+CD45RA+ naive T cells. In DNA, the CDR3 is TGTGCCAGCAGCTTATTTGGACAGGGGGGACCGGAGCAGTACTTC. Translation: CASSLFGQGGPEQYF.